This is a list of T cell receptor beta chains from one sample in a study of cytomegalovirus exposure and HLA in healthy donors. This table comes from immunoSEQ multiplex PCR, and its TCRdb copy is limited to in-frame clones, with some not included. The sample table sets out 100,000 to 150,000 clones. The sequenced sample consisted of PBMCs. The origin of the receptors is a young man in good health and CMV-seronegative. CDR3s include the opening cysteine and the closing phenylalanine or tryptophan. Each record gives: D gene, J gene, V gene, CDR3 protein, CDR3 DNA. A D gene is named only where the DNA matches it firmly.

d_call: -; j_call: TRBJ1-3; v_call: TRBV7-9; cdr3_aa: CASSSSAAGNTIYF; cdr3_nt: TGTGCCAGCAGCTCCTCGGCGGCTGGAAACACCATATATTTT
d_call: TRBD1; j_call: TRBJ2-7; v_call: TRBV29-1; cdr3_aa: CSGLGGNRGNEQYF; cdr3_nt: TGCAGCGGCCTAGGGGGAAACAGGGGGAACGAGCAGTACTTC
d_call: TRBD2; j_call: TRBJ2-3; v_call: TRBV6-4; cdr3_aa: CASSGTSGSQDTQYF; cdr3_nt: TGTGCCAGCAGTGGGACTAGCGGGAGCCAAGATACGCAGTATTTT
d_call: -; j_call: TRBJ1-1; v_call: TRBV14; cdr3_aa: CASSQDLAGTEAFF; cdr3_nt: TGTGCCAGCAGCCAAGATCTGGCGGGCACTGAAGCTTTCTTT
d_call: TRBD2; j_call: TRBJ2-7; v_call: TRBV29-1; cdr3_aa: CSVLGTSGREQYF; cdr3_nt: TGCAGCGTCCTCGGGACTAGCGGGAGAGAGCAGTACTTC
d_call: -; j_call: TRBJ2-1; v_call: TRBV9; cdr3_aa: CASSAQQVHNEQFF; cdr3_nt: TGTGCCAGCAGCGCACAACAGGTGCACAATGAGCAGTTCTTC
d_call: TRBD2; j_call: TRBJ2-1; v_call: TRBV12-5; cdr3_aa: CASGSGAGEVGNEQFF; cdr3_nt: TGTGCTAGTGGTTCGGGTGCGGGAGAGGTGGGCAATGAGCAGTTCTTC
d_call: TRBD1; j_call: TRBJ2-7; v_call: TRBV2; cdr3_aa: CASSEYGQGSYEQYF; cdr3_nt: TGTGCCAGCAGTGAATATGGACAGGGGTCCTACGAGCAGTACTTC
d_call: -; j_call: TRBJ1-5; v_call: TRBV27; cdr3_aa: CASSPNQAGNQPQHF; cdr3_nt: TGTGCCAGCAGTCCCAACCAGGCAGGCAATCAGCCCCAGCATTTT
d_call: TRBD2; j_call: TRBJ2-2; v_call: TRBV6-6; cdr3_aa: CASKPAGSRNTGELFF; cdr3_nt: TGTGCCAGCAAGCCAGCGGGAAGTCGGAACACCGGGGAGCTGTTTTTT
d_call: -; j_call: TRBJ1-4; v_call: TRBV11-2; cdr3_aa: CASSLRDTSGKLFF; cdr3_nt: TGTGCCAGCAGCTTAAGGGACACATCGGGAAAACTGTTTTTT
d_call: TRBD1; j_call: TRBJ2-7; v_call: TRBV14; cdr3_aa: CASSHPSGTATPNSYEQYF; cdr3_nt: TGTGCCAGCAGCCATCCCTCAGGGACAGCTACTCCGAACTCCTACGAGCAGTACTTC
d_call: TRBD1; j_call: TRBJ2-5; v_call: TRBV23-1; cdr3_aa: CASSQSAGQGSYQETQYF; cdr3_nt: TGCGCCAGCAGTCAATCGGCGGGACAGGGGTCGTACCAAGAGACCCAGTACTTC
d_call: -; j_call: TRBJ1-1; v_call: TRBV13; cdr3_aa: CASSFSVNTEAFF; cdr3_nt: TGTGCCAGCAGCTTTAGCGTGAACACTGAAGCTTTCTTT
d_call: TRBD1; j_call: TRBJ1-1; v_call: TRBV5-1; cdr3_aa: CASSLRDRGRGTEAFF; cdr3_nt: TGCGCCAGCAGCCTCCGGGACAGGGGGCGCGGGACTGAAGCTTTCTTT
d_call: -; j_call: TRBJ1-1; v_call: TRBV5-6; cdr3_aa: CASSVLQRLAEAFF; cdr3_nt: TGTGCCAGCAGCGTACTACAGCGACTAGCTGAAGCTTTCTTT
d_call: TRBD1; j_call: TRBJ1-5; v_call: TRBV19; cdr3_aa: CASSIGQGAAKLQDSNQPQHF; cdr3_nt: TGTGCCAGTAGTATCGGACAGGGGGCTGCAAAACTTCAAGATAGCAATCAGCCCCAGCATTTT
d_call: -; j_call: TRBJ2-2; v_call: TRBV28; cdr3_aa: CASSHNMNTGELFF; cdr3_nt: TGTGCCAGCAGTCACAACATGAACACCGGGGAGCTGTTTTTT
d_call: -; j_call: TRBJ2-3; v_call: TRBV5-1; cdr3_aa: CASSRSGVSTDTQYF; cdr3_nt: TGCGCCAGCAGTCGGAGCGGAGTTAGCACAGATACGCAGTATTTT
d_call: TRBD1; j_call: TRBJ2-1; v_call: TRBV2; cdr3_aa: CASSRRGQGSEQFF; cdr3_nt: TGTGCCAGCTCCCGAAGGGGGCAGGGGAGTGAGCAGTTCTTC
d_call: -; j_call: TRBJ1-2; v_call: TRBV6-1; cdr3_aa: CASRVSAVVYGYTF; cdr3_nt: TGTGCCAGCAGGGTTTCAGCGGTCGTCTATGGCTACACCTTC
d_call: -; j_call: TRBJ2-5; v_call: TRBV19; cdr3_aa: CASSKGGVAKTQYF; cdr3_nt: TGTGCCAGTAGTAAGGGCGGGGTCGCGAAGACCCAGTACTTC
d_call: -; j_call: TRBJ2-7; v_call: TRBV19; cdr3_aa: CASSNPRGVMVEQYF; cdr3_nt: TGTGCCAGTAGTAATCCAAGAGGCGTGATGGTTGAGCAGTACTTC
d_call: -; j_call: TRBJ1-3; v_call: TRBV6-5; cdr3_aa: CASSPSRPGNTIYF; cdr3_nt: TGTGCCAGCAGCCCTTCTAGGCCTGGAAACACCATATATTTT
d_call: -; j_call: TRBJ2-1; v_call: TRBV19; cdr3_aa: CATTGYNEQFF; cdr3_nt: TGTGCCACCACCGGTTACAATGAGCAGTTCTTC
d_call: -; j_call: TRBJ2-7; v_call: TRBV27; cdr3_aa: CASTKAGRNEQYF; cdr3_nt: TGTGCCAGCACGAAGGCAGGGCGCAACGAGCAGTACTTC
d_call: TRBD2; j_call: TRBJ2-3; v_call: TRBV30; cdr3_aa: CAWSWIAGADTQYF; cdr3_nt: TGTGCCTGGTCCTGGATAGCGGGAGCCGATACGCAGTATTTT
d_call: -; j_call: TRBJ2-1; v_call: TRBV15; cdr3_aa: CATSGETGRSYNEQFF; cdr3_nt: TGTGCCACCAGCGGAGAGACAGGGAGGTCCTACAATGAGCAGTTCTTC
d_call: TRBD1; j_call: TRBJ2-2; v_call: TRBV5-1; cdr3_aa: CASSRTGNTGELFF; cdr3_nt: TGCGCCAGCAGCAGGACAGGAAACACCGGGGAGCTGTTTTTT
d_call: -; j_call: TRBJ2-7; v_call: TRBV6-5; cdr3_aa: CASSYGLGNFYEQYF; cdr3_nt: TGTGCCAGCAGTTACGGCCTTGGTAATTTCTACGAGCAGTACTTC
d_call: -; j_call: TRBJ1-2; v_call: TRBV6-1; cdr3_aa: CASGQVRYYTF; cdr3_nt: TGTGCCAGCGGCCAGGTTAGGTACTACACCTTC
d_call: TRBD1; j_call: TRBJ2-7; v_call: TRBV10-3; cdr3_aa: CAISGQTGSSYEQYF; cdr3_nt: TGTGCCATCAGTGGGCAGACAGGGAGTTCCTACGAGCAGTACTTC
d_call: -; j_call: TRBJ2-3; v_call: TRBV6-1; cdr3_aa: CASSESFSSTDTRYF; cdr3_nt: TGTGCCAGCAGTGAATCCTTCTCTAGCACAGATACGCGGTATTTT
d_call: TRBD2; j_call: TRBJ2-1; v_call: TRBV6-1; cdr3_aa: CASKVLAGGEQFF; cdr3_nt: TGTGCCAGCAAGGTCCTAGCGGGGGGTGAGCAGTTCTTC
d_call: -; j_call: TRBJ2-2; v_call: TRBV10-1; cdr3_aa: CASSAIESAGELFF; cdr3_nt: TGCGCCAGCAGTGCAATAGAATCGGCCGGGGAGCTGTTTTTT
d_call: -; j_call: TRBJ1-6; v_call: TRBV7-9; cdr3_aa: CASSAARSSSPLHF; cdr3_nt: TGTGCCAGCAGCGCGGCGCGCAGTAGTTCACCCCTCCACTTT
d_call: -; j_call: TRBJ1-1; v_call: TRBV10-3; cdr3_aa: CAISESGARIEAFF; cdr3_nt: TGTGCCATCAGTGAGTCAGGGGCTCGTATTGAAGCTTTCTTT